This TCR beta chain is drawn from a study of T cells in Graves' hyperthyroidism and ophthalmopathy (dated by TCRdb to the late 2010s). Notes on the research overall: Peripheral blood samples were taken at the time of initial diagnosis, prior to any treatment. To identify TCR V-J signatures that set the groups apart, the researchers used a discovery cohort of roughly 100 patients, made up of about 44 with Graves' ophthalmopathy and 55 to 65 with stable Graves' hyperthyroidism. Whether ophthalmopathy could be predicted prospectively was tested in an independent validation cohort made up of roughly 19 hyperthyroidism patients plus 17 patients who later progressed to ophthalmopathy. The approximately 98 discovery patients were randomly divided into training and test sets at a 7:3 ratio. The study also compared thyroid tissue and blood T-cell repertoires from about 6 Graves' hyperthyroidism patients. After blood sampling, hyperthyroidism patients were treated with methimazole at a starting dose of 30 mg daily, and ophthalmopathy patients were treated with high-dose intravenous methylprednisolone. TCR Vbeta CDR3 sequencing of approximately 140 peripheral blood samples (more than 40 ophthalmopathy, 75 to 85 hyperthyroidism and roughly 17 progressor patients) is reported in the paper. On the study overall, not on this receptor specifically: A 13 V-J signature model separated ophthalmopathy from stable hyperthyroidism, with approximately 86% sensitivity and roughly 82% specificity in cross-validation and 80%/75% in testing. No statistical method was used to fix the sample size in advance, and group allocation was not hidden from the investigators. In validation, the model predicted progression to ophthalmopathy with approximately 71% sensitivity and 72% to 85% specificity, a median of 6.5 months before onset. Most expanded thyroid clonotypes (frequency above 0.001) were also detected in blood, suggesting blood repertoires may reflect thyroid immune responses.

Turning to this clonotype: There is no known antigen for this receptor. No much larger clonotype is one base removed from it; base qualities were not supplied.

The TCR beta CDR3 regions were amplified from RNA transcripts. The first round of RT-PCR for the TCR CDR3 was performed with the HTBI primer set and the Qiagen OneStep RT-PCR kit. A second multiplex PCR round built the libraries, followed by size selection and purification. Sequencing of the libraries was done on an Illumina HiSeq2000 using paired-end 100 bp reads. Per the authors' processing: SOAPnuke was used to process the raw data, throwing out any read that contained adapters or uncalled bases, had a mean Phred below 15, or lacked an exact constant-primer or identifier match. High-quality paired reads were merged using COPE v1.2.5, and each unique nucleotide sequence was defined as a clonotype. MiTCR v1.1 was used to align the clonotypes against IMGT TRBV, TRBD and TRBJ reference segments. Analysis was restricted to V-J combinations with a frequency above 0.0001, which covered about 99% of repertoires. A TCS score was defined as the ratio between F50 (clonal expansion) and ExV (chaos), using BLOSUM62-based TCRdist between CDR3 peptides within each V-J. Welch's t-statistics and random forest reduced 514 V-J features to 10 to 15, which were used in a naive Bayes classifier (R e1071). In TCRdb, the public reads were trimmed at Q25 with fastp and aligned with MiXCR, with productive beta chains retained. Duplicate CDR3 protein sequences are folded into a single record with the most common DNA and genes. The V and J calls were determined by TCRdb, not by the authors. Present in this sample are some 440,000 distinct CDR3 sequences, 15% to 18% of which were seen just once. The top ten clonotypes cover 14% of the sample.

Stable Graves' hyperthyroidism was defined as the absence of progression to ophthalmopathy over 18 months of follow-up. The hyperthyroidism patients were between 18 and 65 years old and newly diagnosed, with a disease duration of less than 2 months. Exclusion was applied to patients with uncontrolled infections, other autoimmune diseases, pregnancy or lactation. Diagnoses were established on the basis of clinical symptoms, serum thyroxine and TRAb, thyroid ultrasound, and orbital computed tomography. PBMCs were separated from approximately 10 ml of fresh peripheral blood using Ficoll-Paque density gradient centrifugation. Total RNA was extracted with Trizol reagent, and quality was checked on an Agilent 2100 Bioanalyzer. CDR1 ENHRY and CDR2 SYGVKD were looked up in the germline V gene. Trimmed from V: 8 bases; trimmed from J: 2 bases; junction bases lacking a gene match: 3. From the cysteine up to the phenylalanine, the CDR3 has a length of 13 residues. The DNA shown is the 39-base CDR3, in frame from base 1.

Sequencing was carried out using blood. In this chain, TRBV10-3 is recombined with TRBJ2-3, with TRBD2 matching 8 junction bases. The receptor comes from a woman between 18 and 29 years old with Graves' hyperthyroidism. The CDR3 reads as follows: CAIGAGVTDTQYF. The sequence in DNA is TGTGCCATCGGAGCGGGAGTCACAGATACGCAGTATTTT.